This entry lists 20 T cell receptor beta chains sequenced from one sample in a study of cytomegalovirus exposure and HLA in healthy donors. It was with 60 Vbeta and 13 Jbeta primers that the PCR ran. Some clones are missing from TCRdb's copy, which holds only in-frame ones; the method was immunoSEQ multiplex PCR. The table includes 30,000 to 45,000 clones, around 83% detected once. Sample: PBMCs. These receptors all stem from a woman younger than 30 in good health and CMV-seronegative.

CDR3 DNA sequence: TGTGCCAGCAGCCCCCGATCGGGACAGCAAGAGACCCAGTACTTC. Protein product: CASSPRSGQQETQYF. The rearrangement links TRBV7-9 to TRBJ2-5, with 7 bases matching TRBD1. J gave up 2 bases and V 5 bases, and 8 bases lay outside the gene matches. The CDR3 is made up of 15 amino acids. CDR1 SEHNR and CDR2 FQNEAQ come from the germline V gene (reference sequence).

This chain connects TRBV10-3 to TRBJ1-5; TRBD1 agrees at 9 bases. Trimming at V came to 6 bases and at J to 2 bases, leaving 5 bases not matched to a gene. Per the germline V gene, CDR1 is ENHRY and CDR2 is SYGVKD. This CDR3 comprises 15 residues. The CDR3 is CAISGGQGGNQPQHF. In nucleotides, the CDR3 is TGTGCCATCAGCGGGGGACAGGGAGGCAATCAGCCCCAGCATTTT.

V is TRBV6-5 and J is TRBJ1-1, with D hard to call. This CDR3 spans 12 amino acids. Germline CDR1 and CDR2: MNHEY and SVGAGI. V was shortened by 7 bases and J by 7 bases, with 13 bases between the two germline ends. The CDR3 here is CASKPGLSEAFF. CDR3 DNA: TGTGCCAGCAAACCGGGTCTCAGTGAAGCTTTCTTT.

This chain uses TRBV19 with TRBJ1-5; 7 bases are a match to TRBD1. CDR1 is LNHDA, CDR2 SQIVND, per germline (reference sequence). The CDR3 loop spans 12 amino acids. Trimming took 8 bases from V and 7 from J; bases not matched to a gene: 5. The chain's CDR3 is CASSGTVQPQHF. DNA of the CDR3: TGTGCCAGTTCCGGGACAGTGCAGCCCCAGCATTTT.

Worth noting for this clone: A junction boundary mismatches the germline segment, possibly from a read error. The chain is built from TRBV19 and TRBJ1-2, with 9 bases fitting TRBD1. CDR3 length: 11 amino acids. The V gene's germline CDR1 is LNHDA and CDR2 SQIVND (reference sequence). The CDR3 reads CATTGGYGYPF. CDR3 coding DNA: TGTGCCACGACAGGGGGATATGGCTACCCCTTC.

J is TRBJ2-2 and V is TRBV6-1; perhaps TRBD1 as D (6 bases). V lost 9 bases and J 5 bases, leaving 13 bases between the germline ends. Germline loops: CDR1 MNHNS, CDR2 SASEGT. CDR3 length: 13 amino acids. CDR3 sequence reads: CASRDKTTGELFF. The CDR3 region has the DNA TGTGCCAGTCGGGACAAAACAACCGGGGAGCTGTTTTTT.

The rearrangement links TRBV7-9 to TRBJ2-1; 9 nucleotides line up with TRBD1. The CDR3 runs to 13 residues. Looked up from germline, CDR1 is SEHNR and CDR2 is FQNEAQ (reference sequence). Trimming cost V 8 bases and J 4 bases; bases outside gene matches: 3. CDR3 nucleotide sequence: TGTGCCAGCGGGGACAGGGTGTACAATGAGCAGTTCTTC. Translating it yields CASGDRVYNEQFF.

The chain combines TRBV19 with TRBJ2-7, with 8 bases identical to TRBD1. There are 16 residues in the CDR3. J was trimmed by 1 base and V by 3 bases; bases with no gene match: 8. Germline V lookup: CDR1 LNHDA, CDR2 SQIVND (reference sequence). The CDR3 DNA follows: TGTGCCAGTAGTATTTCGGCAGGACAGGGTTCCTACGAGCAGTACTTC. Translated: CASSISAGQGSYEQYF.

J is TRBJ2-2 and V is TRBV29-1; 10 nucleotides match TRBD2. This CDR3 is 15 amino acids long. CDR1 and CDR2 (germline): SQVTM, ANQGSEA. The junction had 3 bases not matched to a gene; V was cut back by 1 base and J by 4 bases. CDR3 loop: CSVEGLAGVTGELFF. DNA of the CDR3: TGCAGCGTTGAAGGTCTAGCGGGAGTCACCGGGGAGCTGTTTTTT.

The V and J genes are TRBV11-2 and TRBJ2-7; 7 nucleotides match TRBD1. V shed 5 bases, J shed 2 bases, and the junction held 12 bases outside the gene matches. This CDR3 comprises 16 residues. The V gene's germline CDR1 is SGHAT and CDR2 FQNNGV. DNA for the CDR3: TGTGCCAGCAGCACTCAAGCCGGGACAGTTCCCTACGAGCAGTACTTC. Protein sequence: CASSTQAGTVPYEQYF.

The chain couples TRBV10-3 to TRBJ2-7, with 8 bases lining up with TRBD1. Germline V gives CDR1 ENHRY, CDR2 SYGVKD. The CDR3 length is 14 residues. J gave up 2 bases and V 6 bases, and 6 bases lay outside the gene matches. In DNA, the CDR3 is TGTGCCATCAGCGACCGGGACAGGACCTACGAGCAGTACTTC. As protein: CAISDRDRTYEQYF.

V and J are TRBV18 and TRBJ2-2; D is perhaps TRBD1 (6 bases). Germline V gives CDR1 KGHSH, CDR2 LQKENI. V was trimmed by 4 bases and J by 6 bases, leaving 15 bases between them. CDR3 length: 15 residues. The CDR3: CASSRSGTIPGELFF. CDR3 DNA: TGTGCCAGCTCACGCTCCGGGACAATACCCGGGGAGCTGTTTTTT.

The table lists this clone with a count of one. V gene TRBV7-3 combines with J gene TRBJ2-1, with 9 bases that match TRBD2. Germline values: CDR1 SGHTA, CDR2 FQGTGA. With 3 bases clipped from V and 5 bases from J, the junction kept 2 bases outside the gene matches. CDR3 length: 14 residues. In DNA form, the CDR3 reads TGTGCCAGCAGCTTTATAGCGGGAGACAATGAGCAGTTCTTC. Its protein is CASSFIAGDNEQFF.

This chain connects TRBV2 to TRBJ1-2; possibly TRBD1 for D (5 bases). V was shortened by 11 bases and J by 0 bases, with 7 bases between the two germline ends. This CDR3 is 11 amino acids long. The germline CDR1 and CDR2 sequences are SNHLY and FYNNEI. CDR3 DNA: TGTGCCGCGGGGGCTAACTATGGCTACACCTTC. This encodes CAAGANYGYTF.

V and J are TRBV12-5 and TRBJ1-5; D may be TRBD1 (5 bases). The CDR3 runs to 20 residues. V lost 1 base and J 0 bases, leaving 22 bases between the germline ends. CDR1 and CDR2 from the germline V gene are LGHNT and FRNRAP. CDR3 coding DNA: TGTGCTAGTGGTTTGGCACCCAGGAGGGGCGCCCGAGATAGCAATCAGCCCCAGCATTTT. This translates into CASGLAPRRGARDSNQPQHF.

The rearrangement links TRBV11-2 to TRBJ2-1, with 12 positions matching TRBD2. Trimming took 5 bases from V and 2 from J; bases not matched to a gene: 1. Germline CDR1 reads SGHAT; CDR2 reads FQNNGV. CDR3 length: 15 amino acids. The CDR3: CASSPSGGAYNEQFF. As DNA, the CDR3 is TGTGCCAGCAGCCCTAGCGGGGGGGCCTACAATGAGCAGTTCTTC.

The V call is TRBV4-3, the J call TRBJ1-5; D is ambiguous. Germline CDR1 and CDR2: LGHNA and YSLEER. V lost 0 bases and J lost 9, with 15 bases in between. There are 15 residues in the CDR3. The CDR3 sequence: CASSQDLTVVLPQHF. CDR3 in DNA: TGCGCCAGCAGCCAAGATCTCACAGTAGTCCTGCCCCAGCATTTT.

This chain joins TRBV2 and TRBJ2-5; 12 bases agree with TRBD2. The V and J ends lost 4 bases and 4 bases, in that order; junction bases with no gene match: 4. The CDR3 covers 15 residues. Germline CDR1 reads SNHLY; CDR2 reads FYNNEI. The CDR3 DNA sequence: TGTGCCAGCAGTGCTAGCGGGGGGGCGACAGAGACCCAGTACTTC. It codes for CASSASGGATETQYF.

In this sample, this clone turned up once. J is TRBJ2-1 and V is TRBV6-5, with D possibly matching TRBD1 (5 bases). CDR1 and CDR2 from the germline V gene are MNHEY and SVGAGI. The CDR3 length is 14 residues. Trimming removed 10 bases at V and 9 bases at J, with 22 bases between. The CDR3 sequence is CATRPVVQGIEQFF. The DNA for the CDR3 is TGTGCCACACGACCCGTTGTTCAGGGAATTGAGCAGTTCTTC.

This chain's CDR3 is CASSPSGRGSYNEQFF. For the CDR3, the DNA is TGTGCCAGCAGCCCTAGCGGGAGGGGTTCCTACAATGAGCAGTTCTTC. The chain is built from TRBV7-3 and TRBJ2-1; TRBD2 matches at 12 bases. Germline CDR1 and CDR2: SGHTA and FQGTGA. V shed 5 bases, J shed 1 base, and the junction held 3 bases outside the gene matches. CDR3 length: 16 amino acids. Full variable domain (missing parts from reference TRBV7-3 and TRBJ2-1): GAGVSQTPSNKVTEKGKYVELRCDPISGHTALYWYRQSLGQGPEFLIYFQGTGAADDSGLPNDRFFAVRPEGSVSTLKIQRTERGDSAVYLCASSPSGRGSYNEQFFGPGTRLTVL.